Listed here is a single TCR beta chain. The data are from a study of blood T cell repertoires in COVID-19. Study in general: Material from acute and convalescent COVID-19 was sourced from the United States, Italy and Spain. Sources were T cells, B-cell-depleted T cells, or PBMCs; the material itself was cDNA or gDNA.

V was clipped by 4 bases and J by 2 bases; unmatched bases: 5. CDR3 size: 14 residues. The germline V gene has CDR1 SGDLS and CDR2 YYNGEE. In the original analysis: Amplifying reference gene primers gave estimates of nucleated cell counts. Produced via immunoSEQ multiplex PCR; TCRdb's table is partial and in-frame only. From that table come the V and J calls and clone size; the DNA was used to work out D and trimming. The sample contains hundreds of thousands of clones, 70% to 90% of which appear only once. Input material: peripheral blood. The source is a woman under 30 with acute or convalescent COVID-19. The chain recombines TRBV9 with TRBJ1-2; 7 nucleotides align to TRBD1. Here the CDR3 DNA reads TGTGCCAGCAGCTCACAGGGGCCCAACTATGGCTACACCTTC. It translates to CASSSQGPNYGYTF. Supplemented by reference TRBV9 and TRBJ1-2, the full variable domain reads DSGVTQTPKHLITATGQRVTLRCSPRSGDLSVYWYQQSLDQGLQFLIQYYNGEERAKGNILERFSAQQFPDLHSELNLSSLELGDSALYFCASSSQGPNYGYTFGSGTRLTVV.